The rows below give T cell receptor beta chains drawn from one sample of a study of T cell repertoires in cytomegalovirus infection. These receptors have no identified antigens. TCRdb ran MiXCR on the reads and lists one entry per CDR3 protein. The sample shows 400,000 to 600,000 distinct CDR3 sequences, roughly 46% of them seen only once. Source: cultured PBMCs, taken from culture after CMV antigen stimulation. These receptors all come from a human donor in good health (CMV status not recorded). Some clones in this sample may be carry-over from other donors' samples. CDR3s include the opening cysteine and the closing phenylalanine or tryptophan. The order of the fields is J gene, V gene, CDR3 protein.

TRBJ1-2	TRBV12-3/TRBV12-4	CASRLRLDYGYTF
TRBJ2-5	TRBV7-6	CASSRQGGGTQYF
TRBJ2-1	TRBV20-1	CSAGPPSGTYNEQFF
TRBJ1-6	TRBV25-1	CASSASGLENSPLHF
TRBJ2-5	TRBV28	CASSPPDLWETQYF
TRBJ1-2	TRBV29-1	CSVEPVANYGYTF
TRBJ2-3	TRBV9	CATSSGAGITDTQYF
TRBJ2-3	TRBV9	CASSPPLARAQYF
TRBJ1-3	TRBV5-5	CASSLDLGRSGNTIYF
TRBJ1-1	TRBV19	CASSIGFAGNTEAFF
TRBJ2-3	TRBV5-1	CASSLRIQTDTQYF
TRBJ2-7	TRBV27	CASSLSNAAYEQYF
TRBJ2-7	TRBV20-1	CSAKEHYEQYF
TRBJ1-5	TRBV6-1	CASSAQSSNQPQHF
TRBJ2-3	TRBV7-8	CASSLAWTSDTQYF
TRBJ1-5	TRBV6-1	CASRGRTGRDQPQHF
TRBJ1-4	TRBV7-2	CASSAGYTNEKLFF
TRBJ1-5	TRBV3-1	CASSQEGGPQHF
TRBJ2-7	TRBV6-5	CASTGDYEQYF
TRBJ2-7	TRBV7-9	CASSLAGQPEQYF
TRBJ1-5	TRBV12-3/TRBV12-4	CASSSLGGSNQPQHF
TRBJ2-5	TRBV28	CASSVHSGGRETQYF
TRBJ2-7	TRBV29-1	CSSQKGQGYEQYF
TRBJ2-1	TRBV6-1	CASSRPGQGYNEQFF
TRBJ2-1	TRBV12-3/TRBV12-4	CASSFGAEQFF
TRBJ1-5	TRBV6-2/TRBV6-3	CASSRRNNQPQHF
TRBJ1-5	TRBV5-1	CASSSDGQPNQPQHF
TRBJ1-5	TRBV13	CASSQNGDSNQPQHF
TRBJ1-4	TRBV7-9	CASSPTHGVSNEKLFF
TRBJ1-2	TRBV5-4	CASTWRGGNYGYTF
TRBJ2-1	TRBV28	CASMRGPPSSYNEQFF
TRBJ2-7	TRBV7-8	CASSLSGVGRYEQYF
TRBJ2-5	TRBV3-1	CASSQGLARYQETQYF
TRBJ2-3	TRBV7-6	CASSFTKGRSFGLTDTQYF
TRBJ1-2	TRBV10-3	CAISEAGQDMGYTF
TRBJ2-5	TRBV7-8	CASTPGQGGETQYF
TRBJ2-7	TRBV7-2	CASSLEREDSYEQYF
TRBJ1-1	TRBV7-6	CASAADLNTEAFF
TRBJ1-2	TRBV7-2	CASSPQVQLIVSGYTF
TRBJ2-3	TRBV20-1	CSARRDYPADTQYF
TRBJ1-2	TRBV12-3/TRBV12-4	CASSPGQHYGYTF
TRBJ2-4	TRBV19	CASSSTGGANIQYF
TRBJ1-4	TRBV7-2	CASSLSSSLEVEKLFF
TRBJ1-1	TRBV7-2	CASSFSQGNTEAFF
TRBJ2-1	TRBV7-8	CASSLGRGRNNEQFF
TRBJ1-6	TRBV19	CASSPTPGSYNSPLHF
TRBJ1-2	TRBV12-3/TRBV12-4	CASSLSSPLDSYGYTF
TRBJ1-2	TRBV7-1	CASSYRNYGYTF
TRBJ1-1	TRBV7-2	CASSTRTVRLEAFF
TRBJ2-7	TRBV4-2	CASSQDRGRLYEQYF
TRBJ1-5	TRBV28	CASTTPGQPQHF
TRBJ1-1	TRBV10-3	CAISESSGRRFNTEAFF
TRBJ2-7	TRBV12-3/TRBV12-4	CASSLVAGINYEQYF